This note documents a single T cell receptor (beta chain) sequence. What this receptor recognizes is not known. Base qualities are not at hand, and no much larger clone is one base apart. Separate from the roughly 650-subject first cohort, the validation cohort of roughly 130 subjects was the group to which the donors belonged. The entry originates in a study of cytomegalovirus exposure and HLA in healthy donors (TCRdb year 2017). Notes on the research overall: According to a later analysis, the 110 or so validation repertoires were produced on the same platform as the 680 or so repertoires of the first cohort. To predict cytomegalovirus infection status, the study brought together high-throughput TCR immunosequencing, statistical association of individual TCRs with disease status, and machine learning. A separate validation cohort of approximately 130 different subjects was used in addition to the approximately 670-subject first cohort. The aim of the study was to test whether cataloging public T cell receptors could identify signatures of past pathogen exposure.

Libraries were constructed by the immunoSEQ multiplex PCR assay. As for how the authors treated the data: A statistical classification framework was built for diagnosing cytomegalovirus status from the catalog of TCR beta chain sequences. TCRdb stores this immuneACCESS table with in-frame sequences only. Part of the clones is absent; in the studies checked, under half of the shortfall reflects unresolved V genes, and no reason is known for the rest. The V and J calls and clone size are taken from that table; D and trimming were inferred from the DNA. Present in this sample are 200,000 or so clones, about 80% of which were seen just once. Less than 8.5% of the sample is held by the ten biggest clonotypes. Findings and caveats that apply to the study as a whole: Most TCR sequences were seen in very few donors, while some public TCRs were found in many individuals. In a later analysis, TCRs clustered in the first cohort were found to also tend to co-occur in the roughly 130 validation repertoires, with 94% of cluster scores above 0. A few of the identified cytomegalovirus-associated TCR beta chains were confirmed in vitro to be specific for cytomegalovirus antigens. The classifier was reported to diagnose cytomegalovirus status with high specificity and sensitivity in both the original and validation cohorts. The study gave a list of 150 to 200 TCR beta chains associated with cytomegalovirus. All 120 or so repertoires were used to score co-occurrence in the validation cohort in a later analysis, because that analysis had no HLA typing for the cohort. The authors suggested that the approach could potentially be generalized to other disease states and immunological phenotypes.

V lost 3 bases and J lost 5 bases, and the count of bases not matched to a germline gene is 11. The CDR3 goes from the cysteine to the phenylalanine over 16 residues. The entry retains the CDR3 DNA only, 48 bases that are in frame from base 1. The germline V gene gives CDR1 as SGHRS and CDR2 as YFSETQ. This receptor chain uses TRBV5-1 and TRBJ2-5, and 9 junctional nucleotides match TRBD1. The source of this sequence is a man between 18 and 35 years old in good health and CMV-seropositive. Sequencing was performed on PBMCs. The DNA sequence reads TGCGCCAGCAGCTCACCCGGGGACAGGGTTGAGGAGACCCAGTACTTC. Its translation is CASSSPGDRVEETQYF.